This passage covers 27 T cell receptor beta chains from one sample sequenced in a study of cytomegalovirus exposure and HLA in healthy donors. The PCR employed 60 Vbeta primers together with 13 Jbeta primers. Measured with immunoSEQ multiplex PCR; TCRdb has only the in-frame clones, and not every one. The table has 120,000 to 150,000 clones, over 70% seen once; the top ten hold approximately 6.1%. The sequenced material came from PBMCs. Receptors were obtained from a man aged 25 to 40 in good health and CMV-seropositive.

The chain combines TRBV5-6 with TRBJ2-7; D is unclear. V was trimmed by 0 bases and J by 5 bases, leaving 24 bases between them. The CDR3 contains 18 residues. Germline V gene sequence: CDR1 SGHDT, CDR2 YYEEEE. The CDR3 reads CASSLATLSLGPSDEQYF. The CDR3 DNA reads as TGTGCCAGCAGCTTGGCGACCCTGAGCCTAGGTCCGTCCGACGAGCAGTACTTC. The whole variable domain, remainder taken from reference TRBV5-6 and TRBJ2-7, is DAGVTQSPTHLIKTRGQQVTLRCSPKSGHDTVSWYQQALGQGPQFIFQYYEEEERQRGNFPDRFSGHQFPNYSSELNVNALLLGDSALYLCASSLATLSLGPSDEQYFGPGTRLTVT.

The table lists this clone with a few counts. This CDR3 is CASSLDRRRGIVYEQYF. CDR3 sequence (DNA): TGTGCCAGCAGCTTGGACAGGCGGCGAGGCATCGTCTACGAGCAGTACTTC. This chain links TRBV5-8 with TRBJ2-7, with a weak D call TRBD1 (5 bases). V was pared by 0 bases and J by 3 bases, with 19 bases between. The germline gives CDR1 SGHTS, CDR2 YDEGEE. This CDR3 is 17 amino acids long.

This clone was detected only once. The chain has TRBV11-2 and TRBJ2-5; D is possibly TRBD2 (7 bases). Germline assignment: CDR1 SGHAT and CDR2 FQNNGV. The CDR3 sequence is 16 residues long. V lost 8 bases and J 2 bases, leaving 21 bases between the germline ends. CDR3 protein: CASDRGVGLGQETQYF. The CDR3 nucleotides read TGTGCCAGCGATAGGGGGGTAGGACTAGGGCAAGAGACCCAGTACTTC.

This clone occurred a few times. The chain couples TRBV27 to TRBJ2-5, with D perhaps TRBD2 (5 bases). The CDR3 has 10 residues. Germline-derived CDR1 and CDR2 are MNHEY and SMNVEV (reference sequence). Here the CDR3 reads CGGQQETQYF. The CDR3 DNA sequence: TGTGGAGGGCAGCAAGAGACCCAGTACTTC.

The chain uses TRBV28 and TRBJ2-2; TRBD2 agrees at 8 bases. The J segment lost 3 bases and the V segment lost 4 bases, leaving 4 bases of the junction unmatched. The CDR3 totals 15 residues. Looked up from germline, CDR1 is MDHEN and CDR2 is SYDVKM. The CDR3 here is CASSWGTRYTGELFF. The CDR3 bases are TGTGCCAGCAGTTGGGGGACTAGGTACACCGGGGAGCTGTTTTTT.

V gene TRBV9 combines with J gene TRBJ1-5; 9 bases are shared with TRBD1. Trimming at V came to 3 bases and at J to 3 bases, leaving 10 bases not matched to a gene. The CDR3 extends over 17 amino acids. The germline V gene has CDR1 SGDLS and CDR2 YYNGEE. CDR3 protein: CASSATLGQGHNQPQHF. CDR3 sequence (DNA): TGTGCCAGCAGCGCAACCCTGGGACAGGGACACAATCAGCCCCAGCATTTT.

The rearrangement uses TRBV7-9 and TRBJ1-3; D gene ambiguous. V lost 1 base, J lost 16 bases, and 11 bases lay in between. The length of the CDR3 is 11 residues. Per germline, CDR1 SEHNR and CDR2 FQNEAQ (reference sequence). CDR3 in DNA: TGTGCCAGCAGCTTAGGTCAGGCCCGGTATTTT. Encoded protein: CASSLGQARYF.

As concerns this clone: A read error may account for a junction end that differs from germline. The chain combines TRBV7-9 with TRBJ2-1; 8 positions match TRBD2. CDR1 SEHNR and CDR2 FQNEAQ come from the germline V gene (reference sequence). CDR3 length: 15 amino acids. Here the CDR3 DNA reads TGTTCCAGCAGCTTACTAGCGGCATATCACAATGAGCAGTTCTTC. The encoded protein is CSSSLLAAYHNEQFF.

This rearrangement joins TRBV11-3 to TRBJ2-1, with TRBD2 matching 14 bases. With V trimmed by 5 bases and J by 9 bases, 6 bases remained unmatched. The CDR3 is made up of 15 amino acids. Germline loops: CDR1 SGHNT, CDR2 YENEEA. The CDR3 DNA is TGTGCCAGCAGCCCGGGACTAGCGGGAGCGGGTGAGCAGTTCTTC. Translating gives CASSPGLAGAGEQFF.

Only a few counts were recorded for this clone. CDR3 in amino acids: CASSRTATGELFF. The CDR3 coding sequence is TGTGCCAGCAGCCGCACAGCTACCGGGGAGCTGTTTTTT. The J gene is TRBJ2-2, the V gene TRBV5-4; no reliable D call. Germline assignment: CDR1 SGHNT and CDR2 YYREEE (reference sequence). This CDR3 contains 13 residues. Trimming left V 4 bases short and J 5 bases short, with 9 bases between.

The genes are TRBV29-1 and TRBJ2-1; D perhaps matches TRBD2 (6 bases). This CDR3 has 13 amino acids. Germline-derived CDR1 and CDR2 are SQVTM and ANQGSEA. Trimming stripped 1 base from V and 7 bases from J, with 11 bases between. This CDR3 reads CSVEGLDTNEQFF. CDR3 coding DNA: TGCAGCGTTGAAGGACTAGACACTAATGAGCAGTTCTTC.

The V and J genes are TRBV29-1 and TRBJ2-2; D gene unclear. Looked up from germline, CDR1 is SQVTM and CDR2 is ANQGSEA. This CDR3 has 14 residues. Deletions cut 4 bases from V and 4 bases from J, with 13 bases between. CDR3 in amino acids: CSVVKSPGTGELFF. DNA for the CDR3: TGCAGCGTTGTGAAGAGCCCGGGCACCGGGGAGCTGTTTTTT.

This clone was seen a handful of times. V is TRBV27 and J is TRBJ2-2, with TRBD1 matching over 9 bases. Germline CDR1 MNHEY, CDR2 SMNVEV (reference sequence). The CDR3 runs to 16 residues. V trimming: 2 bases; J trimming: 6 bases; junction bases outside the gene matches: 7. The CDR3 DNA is TGTGCCAGCAGTTTAATGCCGGGACAGGGTCCCGGGGAGCTGTTTTTT. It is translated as CASSLMPGQGPGELFF.

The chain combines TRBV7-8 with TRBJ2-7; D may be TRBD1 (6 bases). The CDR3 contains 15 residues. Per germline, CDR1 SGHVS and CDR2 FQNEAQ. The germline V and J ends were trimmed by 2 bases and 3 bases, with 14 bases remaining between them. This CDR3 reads CASSLWGQKSYEQYF. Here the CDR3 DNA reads TGTGCCAGCAGCTTATGGGGACAAAAAAGCTACGAGCAGTACTTC.

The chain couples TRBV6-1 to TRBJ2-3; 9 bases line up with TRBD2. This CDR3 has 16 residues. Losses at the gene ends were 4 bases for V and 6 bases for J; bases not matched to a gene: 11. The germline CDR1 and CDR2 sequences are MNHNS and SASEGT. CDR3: CASSGIAGDPYDTQYF. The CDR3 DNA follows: TGTGCCAGCAGTGGGATAGCGGGGGACCCCTACGATACGCAGTATTTT.

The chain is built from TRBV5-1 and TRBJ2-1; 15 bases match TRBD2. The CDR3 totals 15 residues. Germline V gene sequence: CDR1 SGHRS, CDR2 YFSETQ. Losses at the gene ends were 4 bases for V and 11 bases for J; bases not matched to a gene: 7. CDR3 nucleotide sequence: TGCGCCAGCAGCGTGGGACTAGCGGGAGGTGAGAAGCAGTTCTTC. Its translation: CASSVGLAGGEKQFF.

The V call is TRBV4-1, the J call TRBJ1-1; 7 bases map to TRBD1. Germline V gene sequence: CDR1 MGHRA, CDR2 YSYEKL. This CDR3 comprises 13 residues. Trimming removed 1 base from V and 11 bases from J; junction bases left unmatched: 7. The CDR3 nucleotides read TGCGCCAGCAGCCAAGGACCCTCAGGGGGGGCTTTCTTT. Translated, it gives CASSQGPSGGAFF.

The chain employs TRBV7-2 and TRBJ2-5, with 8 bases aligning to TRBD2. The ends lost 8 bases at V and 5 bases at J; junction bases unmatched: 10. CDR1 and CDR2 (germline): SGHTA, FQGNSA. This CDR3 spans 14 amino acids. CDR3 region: CASGIPPGGETQYF. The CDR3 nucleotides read TGTGCCAGCGGTATTCCTCCGGGGGGGGAGACCCAGTACTTC.

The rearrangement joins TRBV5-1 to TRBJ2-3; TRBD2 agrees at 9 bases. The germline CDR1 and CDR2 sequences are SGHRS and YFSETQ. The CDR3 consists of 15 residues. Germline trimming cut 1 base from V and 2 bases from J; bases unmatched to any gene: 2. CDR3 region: CASSLIAGATDTQYF. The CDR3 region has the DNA TGCGCCAGCAGCTTGATAGCGGGGGCCACAGATACGCAGTATTTT.

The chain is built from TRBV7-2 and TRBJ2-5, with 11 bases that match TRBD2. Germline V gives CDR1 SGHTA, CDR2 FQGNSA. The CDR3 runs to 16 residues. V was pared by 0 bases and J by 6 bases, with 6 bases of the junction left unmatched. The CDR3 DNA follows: TGTGCCAGCAGCTTAGCGAGTAGCGGGGGGGCGCAGACCCAGTACTTC. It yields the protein CASSLASSGGAQTQYF.

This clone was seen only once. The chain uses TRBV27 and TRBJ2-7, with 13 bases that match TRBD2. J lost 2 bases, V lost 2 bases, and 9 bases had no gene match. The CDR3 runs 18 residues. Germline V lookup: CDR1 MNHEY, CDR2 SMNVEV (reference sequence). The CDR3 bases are TGTGCCAGCAGTTTAAGGCCCGGTGGACTAGCGGGAGCCTACGAGCAGTACTTC. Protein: CASSLRPGGLAGAYEQYF.

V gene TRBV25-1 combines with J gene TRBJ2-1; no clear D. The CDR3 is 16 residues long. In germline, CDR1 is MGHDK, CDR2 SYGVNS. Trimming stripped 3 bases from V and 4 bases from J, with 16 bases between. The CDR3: CASSDPPGPSYNEQFF. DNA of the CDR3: TGTGCCAGCAGTGATCCTCCGGGTCCCTCATACAATGAGCAGTTCTTC. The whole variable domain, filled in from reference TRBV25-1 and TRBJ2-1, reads EADIYQTPRYLVIGTGKKITLECSQTMGHDKMYWYQQDPGMELHLIHYSYGVNSTEKGDLSSESTVSRIRTEHFPLTLESARPSHTSQYLCASSDPPGPSYNEQFFGPGTRLTVL.

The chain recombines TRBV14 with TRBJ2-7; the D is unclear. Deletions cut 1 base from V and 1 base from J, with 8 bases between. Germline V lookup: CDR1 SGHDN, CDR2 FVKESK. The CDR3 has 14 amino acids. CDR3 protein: CASSQAAVSYEQYF. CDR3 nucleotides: TGTGCCAGCAGCCAAGCCGCGGTTTCCTACGAGCAGTACTTC.

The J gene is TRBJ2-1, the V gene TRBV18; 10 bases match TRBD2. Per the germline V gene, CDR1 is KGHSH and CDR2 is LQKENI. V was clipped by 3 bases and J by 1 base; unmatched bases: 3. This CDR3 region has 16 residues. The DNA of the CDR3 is TGTGCCAGCTCACCGGGACTAGCGATGTCCTACAATGAGCAGTTCTTC. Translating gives CASSPGLAMSYNEQFF.

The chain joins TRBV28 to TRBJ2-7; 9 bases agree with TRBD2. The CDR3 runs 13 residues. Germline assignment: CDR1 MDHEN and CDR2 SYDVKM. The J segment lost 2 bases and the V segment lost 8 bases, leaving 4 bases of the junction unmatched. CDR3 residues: CASSSSGAYEQYF. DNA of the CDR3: TGTGCCAGCTCGTCTAGCGGGGCCTACGAGCAGTACTTC.

In DNA form, the CDR3 reads TGTGCCAGTAGTACCTCGACAGGGAGGAGTACTGAAGCTTTCTTT. Translating it yields CASSTSTGRSTEAFF. The chain recombines TRBV19 with TRBJ1-1; TRBD1 matches 7 bases. The CDR3 length is 15 residues. Unmatched junction bases numbered 10, after V lost 4 bases and J lost 5 bases. Germline CDR1 LNHDA, CDR2 SQIVND (reference sequence). Full variable domain (rest looked up from reference TRBV19 and TRBJ1-1): DGGITQSPKYLFRKEGQNVTLSCEQNLNHDAMYWYRQDPGQGLRLIYYSQIVNDFQKGDIAEGYSVSREKKESFPLTVTSAQKNPTAFYLCASSTSTGRSTEAFFGQGTRLTVV.

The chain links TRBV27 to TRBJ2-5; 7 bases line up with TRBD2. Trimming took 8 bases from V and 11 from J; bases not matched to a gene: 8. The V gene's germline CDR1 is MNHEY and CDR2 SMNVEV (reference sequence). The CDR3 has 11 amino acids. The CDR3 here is CASRWGGEQYF. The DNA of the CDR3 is TGTGCCAGCCGGTGGGGGGGGGAGCAGTACTTC.